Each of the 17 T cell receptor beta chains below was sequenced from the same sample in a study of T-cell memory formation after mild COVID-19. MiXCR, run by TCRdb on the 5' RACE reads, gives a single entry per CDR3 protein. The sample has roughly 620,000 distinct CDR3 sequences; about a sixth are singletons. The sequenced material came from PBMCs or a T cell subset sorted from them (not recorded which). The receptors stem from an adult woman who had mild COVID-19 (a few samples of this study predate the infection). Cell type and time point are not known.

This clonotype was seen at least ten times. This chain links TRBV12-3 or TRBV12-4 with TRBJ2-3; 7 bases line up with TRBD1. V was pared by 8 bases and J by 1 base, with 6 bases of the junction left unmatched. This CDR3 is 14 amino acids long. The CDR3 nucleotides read TGTGCCAGCGGAAACAGGGGCGGCACAGATACGCAGTATTTT. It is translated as CASGNRGGTDTQYF.

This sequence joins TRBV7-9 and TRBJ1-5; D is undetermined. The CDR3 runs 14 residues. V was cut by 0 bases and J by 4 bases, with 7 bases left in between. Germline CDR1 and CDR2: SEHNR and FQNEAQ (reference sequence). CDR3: CASSLAIGNQPQHF. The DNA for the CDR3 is TGTGCCAGCAGCTTAGCGATTGGTAATCAGCCCCAGCATTTT. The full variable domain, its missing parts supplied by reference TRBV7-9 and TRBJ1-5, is DTGVSQNPRHKITKRGQNVTFRCDPISEHNRLYWYRQTLGQGPEFLTYFQNEAQLEKSRLLSDRFSAERPKGSFSTLEIQRTEQGDSAMYLCASSLAIGNQPQHFGDGTRLSIL.

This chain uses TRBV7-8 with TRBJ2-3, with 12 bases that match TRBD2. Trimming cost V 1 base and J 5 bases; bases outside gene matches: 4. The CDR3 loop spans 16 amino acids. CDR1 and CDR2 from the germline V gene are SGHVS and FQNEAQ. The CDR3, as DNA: TGTGCCAGCAGCTTAGAGACTAGCGGGAGCGTAGATACGCAGTATTTT. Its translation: CASSLETSGSVDTQYF.

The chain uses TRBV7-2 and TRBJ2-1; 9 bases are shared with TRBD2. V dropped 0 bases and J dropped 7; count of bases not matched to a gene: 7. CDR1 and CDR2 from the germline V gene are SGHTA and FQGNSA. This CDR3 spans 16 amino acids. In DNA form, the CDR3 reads TGTGCCAGCAGCTTAGCAGGGACTAGCCTGGGTAATGAGCAGTTCTTC. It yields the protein CASSLAGTSLGNEQFF.

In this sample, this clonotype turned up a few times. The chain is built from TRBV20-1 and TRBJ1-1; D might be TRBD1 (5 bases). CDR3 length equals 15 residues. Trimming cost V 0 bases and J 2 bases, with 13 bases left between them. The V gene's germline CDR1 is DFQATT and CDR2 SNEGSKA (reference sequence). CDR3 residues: CSARDYRTSNTEAFF. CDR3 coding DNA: TGCAGTGCTAGAGATTACAGGACCTCTAACACTGAAGCTTTCTTT.

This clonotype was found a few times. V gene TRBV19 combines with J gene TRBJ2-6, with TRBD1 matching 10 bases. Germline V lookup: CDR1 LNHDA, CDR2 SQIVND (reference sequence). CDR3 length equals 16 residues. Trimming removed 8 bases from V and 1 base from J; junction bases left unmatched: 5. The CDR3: CASADRGESGANVLTF. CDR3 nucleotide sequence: TGTGCCAGTGCGGACAGGGGGGAGTCTGGGGCCAACGTCCTGACTTTC. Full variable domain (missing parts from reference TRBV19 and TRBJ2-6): DGGITQSPKYLFRKEGQNVTLSCEQNLNHDAMYWYRQDPGQGLRLIYYSQIVNDFQKGDIAEGYSVSREKKESFPLTVTSAQKNPTAFYLCASADRGESGANVLTFGAGSRLTVL.

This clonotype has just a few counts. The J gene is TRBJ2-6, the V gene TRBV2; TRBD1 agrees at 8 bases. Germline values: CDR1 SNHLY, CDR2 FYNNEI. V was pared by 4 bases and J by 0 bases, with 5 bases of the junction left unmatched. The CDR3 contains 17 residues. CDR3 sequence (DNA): TGTGCCAGCAGTGGAGGGACAGGCATCTCTGGGGCCAACGTCCTGACTTTC. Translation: CASSGGTGISGANVLTF.

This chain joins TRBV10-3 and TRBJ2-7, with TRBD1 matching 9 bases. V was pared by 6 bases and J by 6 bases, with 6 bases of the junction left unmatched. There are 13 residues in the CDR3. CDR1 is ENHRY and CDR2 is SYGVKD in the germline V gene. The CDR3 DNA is TGTGCCATCAGCCGGGACAGGGTTACCGAGCAGTACTTC. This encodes CAISRDRVTEQYF.

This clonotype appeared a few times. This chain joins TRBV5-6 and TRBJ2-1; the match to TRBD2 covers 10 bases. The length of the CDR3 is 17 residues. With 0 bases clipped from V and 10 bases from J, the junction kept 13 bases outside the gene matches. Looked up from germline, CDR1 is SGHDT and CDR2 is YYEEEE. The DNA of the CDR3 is TGTGCCAGCAGCTTGGGATGGGGGACTAGCGTCATTGGCGAGCAGTTCTTC. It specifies CASSLGWGTSVIGEQFF.

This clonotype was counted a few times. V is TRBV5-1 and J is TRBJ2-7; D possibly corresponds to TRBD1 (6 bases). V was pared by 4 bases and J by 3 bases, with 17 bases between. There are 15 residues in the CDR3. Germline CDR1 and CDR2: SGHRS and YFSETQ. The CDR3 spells CASSDEQGGDYEQYF. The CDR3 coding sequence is TGCGCCAGCAGCGACGAACAGGGTGGGGACTACGAGCAGTACTTC.

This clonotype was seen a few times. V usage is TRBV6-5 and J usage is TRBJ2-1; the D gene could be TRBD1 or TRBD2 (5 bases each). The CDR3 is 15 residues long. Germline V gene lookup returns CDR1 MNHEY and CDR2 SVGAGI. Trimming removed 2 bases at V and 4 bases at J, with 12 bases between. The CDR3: CASSYGAGTYNEQFF. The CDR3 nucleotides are TGTGCCAGCAGTTACGGCGCAGGGACGTACAATGAGCAGTTCTTC.

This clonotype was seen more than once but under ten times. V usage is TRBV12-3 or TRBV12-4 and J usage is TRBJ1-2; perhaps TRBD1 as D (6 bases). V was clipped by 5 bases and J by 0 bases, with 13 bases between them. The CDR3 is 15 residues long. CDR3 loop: CASSPQQGTNYGYTF. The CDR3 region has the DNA TGTGCCAGCAGTCCTCAACAGGGAACTAACTATGGCTACACCTTC.

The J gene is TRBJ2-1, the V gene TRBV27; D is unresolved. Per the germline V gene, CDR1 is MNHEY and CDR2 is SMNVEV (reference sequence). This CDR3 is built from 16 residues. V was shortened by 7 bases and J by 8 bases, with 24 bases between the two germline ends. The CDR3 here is CASTGPVSGLGYEQFF. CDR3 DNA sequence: TGTGCCAGCACCGGTCCTGTCAGTGGGCTGGGGTATGAGCAGTTCTTC.

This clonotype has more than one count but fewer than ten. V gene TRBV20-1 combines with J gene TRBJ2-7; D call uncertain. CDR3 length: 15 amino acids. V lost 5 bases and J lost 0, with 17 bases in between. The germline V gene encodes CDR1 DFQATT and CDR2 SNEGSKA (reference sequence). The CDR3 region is CSALGPSLGSYEQYF. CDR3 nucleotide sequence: TGCAGTGCTCTAGGACCTTCTTTGGGCTCCTACGAGCAGTACTTC.

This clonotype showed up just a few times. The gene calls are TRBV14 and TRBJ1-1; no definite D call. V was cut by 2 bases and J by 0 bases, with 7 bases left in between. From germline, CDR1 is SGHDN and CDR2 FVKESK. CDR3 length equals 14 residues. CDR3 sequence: CASSQRAMNTEAFF. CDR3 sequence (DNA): TGTGCCAGCAGCCAACGGGCCATGAACACTGAAGCTTTCTTT.

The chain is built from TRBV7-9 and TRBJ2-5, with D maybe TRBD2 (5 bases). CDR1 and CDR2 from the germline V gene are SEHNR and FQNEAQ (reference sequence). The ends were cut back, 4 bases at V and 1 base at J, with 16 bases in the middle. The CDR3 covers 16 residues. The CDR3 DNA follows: TGTGCCAGCAGCTCGGTCGTGATAGCGATCCAAGAGACCCAGTACTTC. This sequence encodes CASSSVVIAIQETQYF.

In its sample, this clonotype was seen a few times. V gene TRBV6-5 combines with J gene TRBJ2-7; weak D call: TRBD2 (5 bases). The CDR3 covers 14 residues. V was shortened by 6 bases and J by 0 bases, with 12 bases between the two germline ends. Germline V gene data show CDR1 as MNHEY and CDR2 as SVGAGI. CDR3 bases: TGTGCCAGCAGATCCCTTCGGGACTCCTACGAGCAGTACTTC. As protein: CASRSLRDSYEQYF.